The next 24 T cell receptor beta chains were all read from a single sample in a study of molecular identifiers for immune sequencing clone quantification (dated by TCRdb to the late 2010s). Libraries were prepared through PCR. The listed sequencing device is NextSeq 500. In TCRdb, the public reads were trimmed at Q25 with fastp and aligned with MiXCR, with productive beta chains retained. CDR3 protein sequences are deduplicated, and each keeps its most common genes and DNA. For this sample the table gives about 330,000 distinct CDR3 sequences, of which roughly 24% were detected only once. Together, the top ten hold around 0.7% of the sample. Sequencing input: naive CD8+ T cells from blood, with Jurkat cell RNA spiked in. In the paper's terms, the cell subset or site label means: FACS-sorted CD8+CD4-CCR7+CD45RA+ naive T cells. The receptors were sampled from a human donor in good health. Some libraries in this study had Jurkat cell RNA spiked in.

V usage is TRBV13 and J usage is TRBJ2-6, with 8 bases lining up with TRBD1. The germline V gene has CDR1 PRHDT and CDR2 FYEKMQ (reference sequence). V shed 5 bases and J 1 base; nucleotides not matched to a gene: 13. This CDR3 has 19 residues. The CDR3 here is CASSPDGAGGASGANVLTF. The CDR3 DNA reads TGTGCCAGCAGCCCAGACGGCGCAGGGGGCGCTTCTGGGGCCAACGTCCTGACTTTC.

The rearrangement links TRBV2 to TRBJ1-2; D is perhaps TRBD1 (6 bases). The CDR3 has 12 residues. V was clipped by 4 bases and J by 5 bases, with 8 bases between them. In germline, CDR1 is SNHLY, CDR2 FYNNEI. CDR3 amino acids: CASSGQEYGYTF. As DNA, the CDR3 is TGTGCCAGCAGTGGACAGGAGTATGGCTACACCTTC.

This clonotype occurred a few times. The chain joins TRBV29-1 to TRBJ1-2; 7 bases line up with TRBD1. The germline V gene encodes CDR1 SQVTM and CDR2 ANQGSEA. J lost 3 bases, V lost 2 bases, and 9 bases had no gene match. The CDR3 length is 15 residues. CDR3 residues: CSVEPQGGEYYGYTF. The CDR3 nucleotides read TGCAGCGTTGAACCCCAGGGGGGGGAGTACTATGGCTACACCTTC.

The sample holds many counts of this clonotype. V and J are TRBV6-2 or TRBV6-3 and TRBJ1-1; TRBD1 might be the D (6 bases). Germline loops: CDR1 MNHEY, CDR2 SVGEGT. This CDR3 is built from 11 residues. V was shortened by 4 bases and J by 8 bases, with 8 bases between the two germline ends. The CDR3 coding sequence is TGTGCCAGCAGTTCTACAGGGGAAGCTTTCTTT. Its translation: CASSSTGEAFF.

The table lists this clonotype with many counts. The rearrangement links TRBV7-9 to TRBJ2-7; 8 bases are a match to TRBD1. This CDR3 is 12 amino acids long. J lost 6 bases, V lost 6 bases, and 4 bases had no gene match. Germline CDR1 reads SEHNR; CDR2 reads FQNEAQ (reference sequence). DNA for the CDR3: TGTGCCAGCAGTCATGGACAGGGCGAGCAGTACTTC. It translates to CASSHGQGEQYF.

The chain carries TRBV19 and TRBJ2-7; no reliable D call. There are 14 residues in the CDR3. Germline CDR1 and CDR2: LNHDA and SQIVND (reference sequence). Deletions cut 5 bases from V and 5 bases from J, with 16 bases between. In DNA, the CDR3 is TGTGCCAGTAGTTACCCCGGCGCAGCTAACGAGCAGTACTTC. Protein: CASSYPGAANEQYF.

This clonotype was seen more than once but under ten times. As DNA, the CDR3 is TGTGCCAGCAGCTTAGGGCTAGCGGGAGGACGCTCCTACAATGAGCAGTTCTTC. This gives the protein CASSLGLAGGRSYNEQFF. The chain recombines TRBV11-2 with TRBJ2-1; TRBD2 matches 11 bases. CDR3 length: 18 amino acids. Germline V gives CDR1 SGHAT, CDR2 FQNNGV. V dropped 1 base and J dropped 0; count of bases not matched to a gene: 5.

This clonotype was detected a few times. The chain carries TRBV3-1 and TRBJ1-1; D is possibly TRBD1 (5 bases). The CDR3 runs to 14 residues. Per germline, CDR1 LGHDT and CDR2 YNNKEL (reference sequence). With 4 bases removed from V and 7 bases from J, the gap between germline ends came to 16 bases. This CDR3 reads CASSPSRDHLEAFF. The CDR3, as DNA: TGTGCCAGCAGCCCGAGTCGGGACCATCTTGAAGCTTTCTTT.

This clonotype was detected many times. This chain uses TRBV28 with TRBJ1-6; TRBD1 matches at 7 bases. The germline gives CDR1 MDHEN, CDR2 SYDVKM. V gave up 5 bases and J gave up 14 bases; unmatched junction bases: 27. The CDR3 is 19 amino acids. CDR3 protein: CASSPEGKTGVPDVRTLHF. Written as DNA, the CDR3 is TGTGCCAGCAGTCCCGAGGGTAAAACAGGGGTGCCCGATGTACGGACCCTCCACTTT. The full variable domain, rest sourced from reference TRBV28 and TRBJ1-6, is DVKVTQSSRYLVKRTGEKVFLECVQDMDHENMFWYRQDPGLGLRLIYFSYDVKMKEKGDIPEGYSVSREKKERFSLILESASTNQTSMYLCASSPEGKTGVPDVRTLHFGNGTRLTVT.

The V call is TRBV19, the J call TRBJ2-7; 12 nucleotides align to TRBD2. CDR3 length: 14 amino acids. V gave up 3 bases and J gave up 4 bases; unmatched junction bases: 1. CDR1 is LNHDA, CDR2 SQIVND, per germline (reference sequence). The CDR3 spells CASSMTSGSYEQYF. The DNA for the CDR3 is TGTGCCAGTAGTATGACTAGCGGGAGTTACGAGCAGTACTTC. Looking up the rest from reference TRBV19 and TRBJ2-7 gives the full variable domain: DGGITQSPKYLFRKEGQNVTLSCEQNLNHDAMYWYRQDPGQGLRLIYYSQIVNDFQKGDIAEGYSVSREKKESFPLTVTSAQKNPTAFYLCASSMTSGSYEQYFGPGTRLTVT.

Only one count was recorded for this clonotype. A much larger clone lies one base from this, so it may be a read error. The chain employs TRBV5-1 and TRBJ1-1; the D is unclear. The V gene lost 6 bases and the J gene lost 3 bases, with 9 bases spanning the gap. Germline V lookup: CDR1 SGHRS, CDR2 YFSETQ. This CDR3 has 12 amino acids. The CDR3 loop is CASTSGYTEAFF. The CDR3 DNA is TGCGCCAGCACATCTGGGTACACTGAAGCTTTCTTT.

This clonotype was seen many times. The chain carries TRBV29-1 and TRBJ2-7; a weak D match, TRBD2 (5 bases). The V gene's germline CDR1 is SQVTM and CDR2 ANQGSEA. The CDR3 runs to 12 residues. Trimming cost V 3 bases and J 7 bases, with 13 bases left between them. In nucleotides, the CDR3 is TGCAGCGTTGAGGACTCGTCCGGGGAGCAGTACTTC. Amino acid sequence: CSVEDSSGEQYF.

The chain is built from TRBV6-5 and TRBJ2-5; perhaps TRBD1 as D (6 bases). V lost 7 bases to trimming and J lost 1 base, with 13 bases between them. Germline CDR1 MNHEY, CDR2 SVGAGI. The CDR3 extends over 14 amino acids. The CDR3 is CASTGRGFQETQYF. In nucleotides, the CDR3 is TGTGCCAGCACGGGCAGGGGATTCCAAGAGACCCAGTACTTC.

The chain couples TRBV28 to TRBJ1-1, with 12 bases matching TRBD1. This CDR3 is 17 amino acids long. Per germline, CDR1 MDHEN and CDR2 SYDVKM. After removal of 3 bases from V and 6 bases from J, the junction contained 11 bases not matched to a gene. CDR3 sequence reads: CASSFRGQGALRAEAFF. The CDR3 DNA follows: TGTGCCAGCAGTTTTCGGGGACAGGGGGCCCTCCGGGCTGAAGCTTTCTTT.

In regard to this clonotype: Relative to the germline gene, one junction end is altered; a read error may explain this. The V and J genes are TRBV6-1 and TRBJ1-3, with TRBD1 identical over 10 bases. The length of the CDR3 is 15 residues. Germline V lookup: CDR1 MNHNS, CDR2 SASEGT. CDR3 protein: CASRPGTGAGNTLYF. CDR3 coding DNA: TGTGCCAGCAGACCCGGGACAGGGGCTGGAAACACCTTATATTTT.

As regards this clonotype: This may stem from a read error, because a much larger clone lies one nucleotide away. The rearrangement uses TRBV5-6 and TRBJ1-1, with 9 positions matching TRBD1. The CDR3 covers 17 residues. Germline V gene lookup returns CDR1 SGHDT and CDR2 YYEEEE. The CDR3 here is CASSTGGTGTLNTEAYF. CDR3 nucleotide sequence: TGTGCCAGCAGCACGGGAGGGACAGGGACCCTGAACACTGAAGCTTACTTT. The full variable domain, its missing parts supplied by reference TRBV5-6 and TRBJ1-1, is DAGVTQSPTHLIKTRGQQVTLRCSPKSGHDTVSWYQQALGQGPQFIFQYYEEEERQRGNFPDRFSGHQFPNYSSELNVNALLLGDSALYLCASSTGGTGTLNTEAYFGQGTRLTVV.

This clonotype was seen a handful of times. J is TRBJ2-5 and V is TRBV2, with a possible D match to TRBD1 (6 bases). The CDR3 consists of 16 residues. The V and J ends lost 7 bases and 1 base respectively, with 19 bases between them. Germline values: CDR1 SNHLY, CDR2 FYNNEI. CDR3 residues: CASKDPGAGFQETQYF. The CDR3 bases are TGTGCCAGCAAGGACCCAGGGGCGGGCTTCCAAGAGACCCAGTACTTC.

This clonotype was recorded many times. The chain recombines TRBV4-3 with TRBJ2-7, with D possibly being TRBD1 (6 bases). Germline V gives CDR1 LGHNA, CDR2 YSLEER. CDR3 length equals 15 residues. V shed 0 bases and J shed 2 bases, with 11 bases lying between them. This chain's CDR3 is CASSQEAGVPYEQYF. In nucleotides, the CDR3 is TGCGCCAGCAGCCAAGAAGCAGGGGTCCCCTACGAGCAGTACTTC.

The gene calls are TRBV2 and TRBJ1-2, with a weak D call TRBD1 (6 bases). The CDR3 runs to 16 residues. The germline V gene encodes CDR1 SNHLY and CDR2 FYNNEI. Deletions cut 1 base from V and 5 bases from J, with 17 bases between. The chain's CDR3 is CASSEGDRRNFYGYTF. CDR3 in DNA: TGTGCCAGCAGTGAAGGAGACAGGAGAAACTTTTATGGCTACACCTTC.

Many counts were recorded for this clonotype. The chain joins TRBV27 to TRBJ2-7; tentative D call: TRBD2 (5 bases). V dropped 3 bases and J dropped 3 bases, with 12 bases sitting between them. Germline V lookup: CDR1 MNHEY, CDR2 SMNVEV (reference sequence). The CDR3 has 14 amino acids. The CDR3 coding sequence is TGTGCCAGCAGTTTCCAGGACTCCGGCTACGAGCAGTACTTC. It encodes CASSFQDSGYEQYF.

On this clonotype itself: Given the absence of the conserved phenylalanine or tryptophan at the CDR3 end, a read error is likely. V and J are TRBV6-5 and TRBJ2-5, with no clear D. Deletions cut 5 bases from V and 6 bases from J, with 13 bases between. The CDR3 is 13 amino acids. CDR1 and CDR2 (germline): MNHEY, SVGAGI. CDR3 region: CASSPTPLKTQYL. The CDR3 coding sequence is TGTGCCAGCAGTCCCACGCCCTTGAAGACCCAGTACCTC.

This clonotype was seen a handful of times. The rearrangement links TRBV24-1 to TRBJ2-2; possible D gene TRBD2, 6 bases. The V gene lost 0 bases and the J gene lost 1 base, with 11 bases spanning the gap. There are 17 residues in the CDR3. Germline V CDR1 and CDR2: KGHDR, SFDVKD. CDR3 loop: CATSDLDVGGNTGELFF. As DNA, the CDR3 is TGTGCCACCAGTGATTTGGACGTGGGAGGGAACACCGGGGAGCTGTTTTTT.

The chain is built from TRBV6-2 or TRBV6-3 and TRBJ1-5; D gene ambiguous. CDR1 is MNHEY, CDR2 SVGEGT, per germline. Trimming shortened V by 3 bases and J by 7 bases, and 10 bases separated the two germline ends. The CDR3 length is 13 residues. The CDR3 DNA is TGTGCCAGCAGTTATCAAGTCGCCCAGCCCCAGCATTTT. It translates to CASSYQVAQPQHF.

This clonotype was recorded at least ten times. V gene TRBV30 combines with J gene TRBJ2-7, with a tentative D call TRBD1 (5 bases). This CDR3 contains 11 residues. Germline CDR1 GTSNPN, CDR2 SVGIG (reference sequence). Trimming took 5 bases from V and 7 from J, leaving 12 bases between them. This CDR3 is CAWFRETEQYF. The CDR3 region has the DNA TGTGCCTGGTTCAGGGAAACTGAGCAGTACTTC.